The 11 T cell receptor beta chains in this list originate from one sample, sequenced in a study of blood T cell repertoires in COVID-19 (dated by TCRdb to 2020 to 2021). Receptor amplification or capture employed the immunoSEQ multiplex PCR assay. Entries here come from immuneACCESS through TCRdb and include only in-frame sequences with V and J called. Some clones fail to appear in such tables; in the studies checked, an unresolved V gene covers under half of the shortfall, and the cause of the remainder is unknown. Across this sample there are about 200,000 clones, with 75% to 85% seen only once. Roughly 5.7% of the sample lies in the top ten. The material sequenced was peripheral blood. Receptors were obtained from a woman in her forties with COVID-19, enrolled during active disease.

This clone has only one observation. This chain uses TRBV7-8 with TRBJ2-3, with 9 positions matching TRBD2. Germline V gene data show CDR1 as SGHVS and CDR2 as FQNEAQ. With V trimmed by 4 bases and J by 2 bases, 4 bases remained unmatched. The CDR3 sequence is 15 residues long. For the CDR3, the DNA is TGTGCCAGCAGCTCCAGACTAGCGGACACAGATACGCAGTATTTT. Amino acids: CASSSRLADTDTQYF.

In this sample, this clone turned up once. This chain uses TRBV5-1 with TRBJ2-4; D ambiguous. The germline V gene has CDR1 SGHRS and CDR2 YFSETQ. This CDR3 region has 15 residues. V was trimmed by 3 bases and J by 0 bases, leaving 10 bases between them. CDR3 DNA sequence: TGCGCCAGCAGCTCTACCGCACTAGCCAAAAACATTCAGTACTTC. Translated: CASSSTALAKNIQYF.

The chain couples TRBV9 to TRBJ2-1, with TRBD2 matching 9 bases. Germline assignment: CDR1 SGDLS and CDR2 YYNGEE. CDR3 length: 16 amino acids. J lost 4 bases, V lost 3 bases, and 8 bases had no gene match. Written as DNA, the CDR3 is TGTGCCAGCAGCGCCCTAGCGGGAACCCTTTACAATGAGCAGTTCTTC. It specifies CASSALAGTLYNEQFF.

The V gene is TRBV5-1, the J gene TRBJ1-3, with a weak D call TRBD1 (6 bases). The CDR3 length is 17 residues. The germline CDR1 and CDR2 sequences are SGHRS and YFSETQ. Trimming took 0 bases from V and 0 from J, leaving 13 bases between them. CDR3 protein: CASSLARDTNSGNTIYF. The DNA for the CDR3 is TGCGCCAGCAGCTTGGCACGGGACACCAACTCTGGAAACACCATATATTTT.

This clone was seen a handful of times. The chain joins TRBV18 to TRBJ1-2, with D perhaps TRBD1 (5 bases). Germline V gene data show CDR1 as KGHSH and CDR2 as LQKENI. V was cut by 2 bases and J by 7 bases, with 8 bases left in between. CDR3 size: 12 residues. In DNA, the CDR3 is TGTGCCAGCTCACCAATGGGGGGTGGCTACACCTTC. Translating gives CASSPMGGGYTF.

DNA of the CDR3: TGCGCCAGCAGCCTAATGACAGGGGCGAGCTCCTATAATTCACCCCTCCACTTT. Protein product: CASSLMTGASSYNSPLHF. This chain links TRBV4-3 with TRBJ1-6; 8 bases agree with TRBD1. After removal of 4 bases from V and 0 bases from J, the junction contained 8 bases not matched to a gene. The CDR3 is 18 residues long. Germline CDR1 LGHNA, CDR2 YSLEER.

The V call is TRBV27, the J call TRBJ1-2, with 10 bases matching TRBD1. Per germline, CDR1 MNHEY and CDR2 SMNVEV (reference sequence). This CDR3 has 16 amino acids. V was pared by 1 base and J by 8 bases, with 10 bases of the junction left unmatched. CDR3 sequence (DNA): TGTGCCAGCAGTTTATTAGGGACAGGGGCGGCCCTGGGCTACACCTTC. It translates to CASSLLGTGAALGYTF.

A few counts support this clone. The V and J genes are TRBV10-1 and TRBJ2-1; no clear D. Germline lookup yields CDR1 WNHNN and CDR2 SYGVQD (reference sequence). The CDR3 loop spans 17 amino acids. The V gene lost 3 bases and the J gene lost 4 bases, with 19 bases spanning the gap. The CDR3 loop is CASSDQVPASSYNEQFF. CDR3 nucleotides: TGCGCCAGCAGTGACCAGGTTCCAGCCTCATCTTACAATGAGCAGTTCTTC.

The CDR3 sequence is CASSLQGESNQPQHF. The DNA for the CDR3 is TGTGCCAGTAGCCTACAGGGCGAGAGCAATCAGCCCCAGCATTTT. This chain links TRBV19 with TRBJ1-5; maybe TRBD1 (6 bases). CDR1 is LNHDA and CDR2 is SQIVND in the germline V gene (reference sequence). This CDR3 comprises 15 residues. The V end lost 6 bases, the J end lost 1 base, and 13 bases lay between the germline ends. Full variable domain (rest looked up from reference TRBV19 and TRBJ1-5): DGGITQSPKYLFRKEGQNVTLSCEQNLNHDAMYWYRQDPGQGLRLIYYSQIVNDFQKGDIAEGYSVSREKKESFPLTVTSAQKNPTAFYLCASSLQGESNQPQHFGDGTRLSIL.

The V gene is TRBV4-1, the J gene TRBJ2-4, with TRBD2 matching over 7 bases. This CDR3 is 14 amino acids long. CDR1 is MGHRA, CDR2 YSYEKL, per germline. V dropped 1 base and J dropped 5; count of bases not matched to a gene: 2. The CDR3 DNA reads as TGCGCCAGCAGCCAAGGGGACTACCAAAACATTCAGTACTTC. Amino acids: CASSQGDYQNIQYF.

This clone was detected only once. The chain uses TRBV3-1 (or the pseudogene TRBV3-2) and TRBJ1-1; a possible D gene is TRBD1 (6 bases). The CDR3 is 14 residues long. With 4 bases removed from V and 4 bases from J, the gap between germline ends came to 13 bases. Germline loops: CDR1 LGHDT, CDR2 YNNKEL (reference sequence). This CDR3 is CASSLLQGGTEAFF. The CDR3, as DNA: TGTGCCAGCAGCCTCCTACAGGGTGGCACTGAAGCTTTCTTT.